The next 8 T cell receptor beta chains were all read from a single sample in a study of control samples from healthy donors and cancer patients. Measured with immunoSEQ multiplex PCR; TCRdb has only the in-frame clones, and not every one. The sample has about 100,000 clones, 90% to 95% seen once; the top ten hold about 7.3%. The sample was blood. The receptors derive from a young man in good health.

This clone has a single count. This chain connects TRBV27 to TRBJ2-7, with TRBD1 matching over 8 bases. Germline assignment: CDR1 MNHEY and CDR2 SMNVEV (reference sequence). The CDR3 runs 13 residues. J gave up 5 bases and V 4 bases, and 4 bases lay outside the gene matches. The CDR3, as DNA: TGTGCCAGCAGTTCGCAGGGGGCTAACGAGCAGTACTTC. Encoded protein: CASSSQGANEQYF.

Regarding this clone: Other DNA sequences of this sample code for an identical CDR3. The chain combines TRBV30 with TRBJ2-5, with 11 bases matching TRBD2. The CDR3 covers 14 residues. V lost 1 base, J lost 4 bases, and 2 bases stayed unmatched. The germline V gene has CDR1 GTSNPN and CDR2 SVGIG (reference sequence). As DNA, the CDR3 is TGTGCCTGGAGTGAAGGACTAGCGGGAGAGACCCAGTACTTC. Translation: CAWSEGLAGETQYF.

This sequence joins TRBV9 and TRBJ1-5, with a weak D call TRBD1 (6 bases). Deletions cut 0 bases from V and 2 bases from J, with 9 bases between. The germline V gene has CDR1 SGDLS and CDR2 YYNGEE. The CDR3 extends over 15 amino acids. CDR3 sequence reads: CASSVAGAGNQPQHF. The CDR3 DNA sequence: TGTGCCAGCAGCGTAGCAGGGGCGGGCAATCAGCCCCAGCATTTT.

The chain is built from TRBV6-4 and TRBJ1-3; 8 bases align to TRBD1. The length of the CDR3 is 15 residues. Unmatched junction bases numbered 6, after V lost 8 bases and J lost 0 bases. CDR1 is MRHNA, CDR2 SNTAGT, per germline. The CDR3 spells CASYLTGGSGNTIYF. CDR3 bases: TGTGCCAGCTACCTAACAGGGGGCTCTGGAAACACCATATATTTT.

This chain connects TRBV3-1 (or the pseudogene TRBV3-2) to TRBJ1-2; 7 bases match TRBD1. Germline-derived CDR1 and CDR2 are LGHDT and YNNKEL (reference sequence). V trimming: 4 bases; J trimming: 3 bases; junction bases outside the gene matches: 5. The CDR3 is made up of 14 amino acids. The CDR3 is CASSPYRGDYGYTF. Here the CDR3 DNA reads TGTGCCAGCAGCCCCTACAGGGGAGACTATGGCTACACCTTC.

The rearrangement links TRBV19 to TRBJ2-1; D unclear. V was cut by 5 bases and J by 1 base, with 15 bases left in between. CDR1 and CDR2 from the germline V gene are LNHDA and SQIVND (reference sequence). The CDR3 is made up of 16 amino acids. CDR3 residues: CASSPYLFGSYNEQFF. In DNA, the CDR3 is TGTGCCAGTAGTCCCTACCTTTTTGGGTCCTACAATGAGCAGTTCTTC.

The V gene is TRBV19, the J gene TRBJ2-2; D remains ambiguous. Germline V lookup: CDR1 LNHDA, CDR2 SQIVND (reference sequence). V was clipped by 5 bases and J by 6 bases, with 7 bases between them. This CDR3 has 12 residues. The CDR3 loop reads CASSHYAGELFF. CDR3 bases: TGTGCCAGTAGTCATTACGCCGGGGAGCTGTTTTTT.

V gene TRBV7-9 combines with J gene TRBJ1-2; D not resolved. Germline values: CDR1 SEHNR, CDR2 FQNEAQ (reference sequence). The CDR3 contains 13 residues. Trimming removed 1 base at V and 5 bases at J, with 8 bases between. CDR3 residues: CASSLEGVYGYTF. The DNA of the CDR3 is TGTGCCAGCAGCTTAGAGGGTGTTTATGGCTACACCTTC.